Each of the 32 T cell receptor beta chains below was sequenced from the same sample in a study of blood T cell repertoires in COVID-19. The assay was immunoSEQ multiplex PCR, and TCRdb's table has in-frame clones only and misses some. This table holds some 17,000 clones, approximately 80% found once. What was sequenced was peripheral blood. The receptor source for this set is a man aged 65-85 years with COVID-19, enrolled during active disease.

The chain links TRBV7-9 to TRBJ2-7; 15 nucleotides match TRBD2. The length of the CDR3 is 17 residues. The ends lost 0 bases at V and 6 bases at J; junction bases unmatched: 6. Germline CDR1 and CDR2: SEHNR and FQNEAQ (reference sequence). Here the CDR3 DNA reads TGTGCCAGCAGCTTAGCGGGGACTAGCGGGAGGACAGGCGAGCAGTACTTC. Translated, it gives CASSLAGTSGRTGEQYF. The full variable domain, in which reference TRBV7-9 and TRBJ2-7 provide the parts outside the CDR3, is DTGVSQNPRHKITKRGQNVTFRCDPISEHNRLYWYRQTLGQGPEFLTYFQNEAQLEKSRLLSDRFSAERPKGSFSTLEIQRTEQGDSAMYLCASSLAGTSGRTGEQYFGPGTRLTVT.

The CDR3 spells CASSRRGDYGYTF. The CDR3 DNA sequence: TGTGCCAGCTCACGAAGAGGAGACTATGGCTACACCTTC. The chain uses TRBV18 and TRBJ1-2; D uncertain. The V and J ends lost 4 bases and 3 bases respectively, with 9 bases between them. Germline V gene sequence: CDR1 KGHSH, CDR2 LQKENI. The CDR3 spans 13 residues.

This clone came up once. This sequence joins TRBV5-5 and TRBJ2-7; 7 positions agree with TRBD1. In germline, CDR1 is SGHKS, CDR2 YYEKEE (reference sequence). Trimming took 0 bases from V and 9 from J; bases not matched to a gene: 12. This CDR3 contains 15 residues. In nucleotides, the CDR3 is TGTGCCAGCAGCTTGGTCCTCGGGACAGCGAACGTGCAGTACTTC. This codes for CASSLVLGTANVQYF.

The genes are TRBV27 and TRBJ2-7, with TRBD1 identical over 8 bases. The junction had 11 bases not matched to a gene; V was cut back by 4 bases and J by 12 bases. The germline V gene has CDR1 MNHEY and CDR2 SMNVEV (reference sequence). The CDR3 length is 13 residues. The CDR3 coding sequence is TGTGCCAGCAGTTCCCGACAGGGGCCCTCTTGGTACTTC. This translates into CASSSRQGPSWYF.

This chain links TRBV7-9 with TRBJ1-3, with a possible D match to TRBD1 (5 bases). This CDR3 has 14 amino acids. The germline V gene encodes CDR1 SEHNR and CDR2 FQNEAQ (reference sequence). Trimming left V 5 bases short and J 4 bases short, with 12 bases between. This CDR3 is CASSQEGVGNTIYF. In DNA form, the CDR3 reads TGTGCCAGCAGCCAAGAAGGGGTCGGAAACACCATATATTTT.

The CDR3 loop is CASSLGGGSYNSPLHF. In DNA form, the CDR3 reads TGTGCCAGCAGCTTAGGAGGTGGCTCCTATAATTCACCCCTCCACTTT. This chain connects TRBV11-2 to TRBJ1-6, with no clear D. With 1 base removed from V and 0 bases from J, the gap between germline ends came to 7 bases. The germline V gene encodes CDR1 SGHAT and CDR2 FQNNGV. CDR3 size: 16 residues.

A single count supports this clone. The gene calls are TRBV5-5 and TRBJ2-7, with D unclear. The V end lost 1 base, the J end lost 2 bases, and 13 bases lay between the germline ends. The CDR3 spans 15 residues. CDR1 and CDR2 (germline): SGHKS, YYEKEE (reference sequence). This CDR3 reads CASSLWAVHTYEQYF. CDR3 DNA: TGTGCCAGCAGCTTGTGGGCAGTCCATACCTACGAGCAGTACTTC.

This chain links TRBV10-3 with TRBJ2-2; D possibly corresponds to TRBD2 (6 bases). V dropped 6 bases and J dropped 7 bases, with 15 bases sitting between them. This CDR3 spans 14 amino acids. Germline V gives CDR1 ENHRY, CDR2 SYGVKD. CDR3 residues: CAIRWGLGNGELFF. As DNA, the CDR3 is TGTGCCATCAGGTGGGGACTTGGGAACGGGGAGCTGTTTTTT.

The V gene is TRBV11-3, the J gene TRBJ1-3, with a weak D call TRBD1 (5 bases). V lost 2 bases and J 5 bases, leaving 7 bases between the germline ends. The CDR3 covers 13 residues. Germline values: CDR1 SGHNT, CDR2 YENEEA. This CDR3 is CASSLSDRNTIYF. In nucleotides, the CDR3 is TGTGCCAGCAGCTTATCGGACAGAAACACCATATATTTT. Drawing the rest from reference TRBV11-3 and TRBJ1-3, the complete variable domain is EAGVVQSPRYKIIEKKQPVAFWCNPISGHNTLYWYLQNLGQGPELLIRYENEEAVDDSQLPKDRFSAERLKGVDSTLKIQPAELGDSAVYLCASSLSDRNTIYFGEGSWLTVV.

The chain links TRBV18 to TRBJ1-1; 9 bases are shared with TRBD1. J lost 5 bases, V lost 3 bases, and 7 bases had no gene match. The CDR3 spans 15 residues. Germline-derived CDR1 and CDR2 are KGHSH and LQKENI. The CDR3 spells CASSPGQGSWTEAFF. DNA of the CDR3: TGTGCCAGCTCACCGGGACAGGGTTCATGGACTGAAGCTTTCTTT.

This clone is medium-sized within its sample. V is TRBV19 and J is TRBJ1-2; D gene ambiguous. CDR1 and CDR2 from the germline V gene are LNHDA and SQIVND (reference sequence). Between the trimmed V and J ends, which lost 7 bases and 1 base, there was a span of 7 bases. The CDR3 covers 12 residues. The CDR3 DNA follows: TGTGCCAGTACCGAGGATAACTATGGCTACACCTTC. Translation gives CASTEDNYGYTF.

This chain uses TRBV5-1 with TRBJ1-3; D unresolved. CDR1 SGHRS and CDR2 YFSETQ come from the germline V gene. Between the trimmed V and J ends, which lost 3 bases and 5 bases, there was a span of 9 bases. The CDR3 is 13 residues long. The CDR3 DNA reads as TGCGCCAGCAGCTCGTCTAGAAGAAACACCATATATTTT. Translated, it gives CASSSSRRNTIYF.

The chain joins TRBV4-1 to TRBJ1-5, with D hard to call. Germline V CDR1 and CDR2: MGHRA, YSYEKL. The CDR3 sequence is 15 residues long. The V and J ends lost 7 bases and 0 bases respectively, with 13 bases between them. The CDR3 here is CASTPRRDSNQPQHF. CDR3 DNA: TGCGCCAGCACCCCCCGGCGGGATAGCAATCAGCCCCAGCATTTT.

V is TRBV3-1 (or the pseudogene TRBV3-2) and J is TRBJ2-7; 7 bases agree with TRBD2. The CDR3 spans 15 residues. V dropped 1 base and J dropped 3; count of bases not matched to a gene: 6. Germline loops: CDR1 LGHDT, CDR2 YNNKEL (reference sequence). This CDR3 is CASSQVWGGSYEQYF. CDR3 DNA: TGTGCCAGCAGCCAAGTTTGGGGCGGGAGCTACGAGCAGTACTTC.

In its sample, this clone was seen once. The rearrangement links TRBV27 to TRBJ2-7; TRBD2 matches at 9 bases. CDR3 length equals 14 residues. Germline values: CDR1 MNHEY, CDR2 SMNVEV (reference sequence). Losses at the gene ends were 5 bases for V and 0 bases for J; bases not matched to a gene: 2. DNA of the CDR3: TGTGCCAGCAGTGATAGCGGGAGCTCCTACGAGCAGTACTTC. Translated, it gives CASSDSGSSYEQYF.

J is TRBJ1-6 and V is TRBV4-3; 9 bases map to TRBD1. J lost 8 bases, V lost 8 bases, and 7 bases had no gene match. This CDR3 spans 14 amino acids. Germline V gene sequence: CDR1 LGHNA, CDR2 YSLEER. The CDR3 is CASSQGARDSPLHF. CDR3 DNA: TGCGCCAGCTCACAGGGGGCGCGCGATTCACCCCTCCACTTT.

This chain joins TRBV18 and TRBJ1-5; D possibly corresponds to TRBD1 (6 bases). CDR1 and CDR2 (germline): KGHSH, LQKENI. V was clipped by 9 bases and J by 4 bases, with 22 bases between them. This CDR3 has 16 residues. The CDR3 sequence: CASPGGGHLINQPQHF. DNA of the CDR3: TGTGCCAGTCCCGGGGGGGGACACCTAATAAATCAGCCCCAGCATTTT.

The rearrangement links TRBV28 to TRBJ2-2; tentative D call: TRBD1 (7 bases). CDR3 length: 16 residues. The V end was cut by 7 bases, the J end by 1 base, with 16 bases between. Per germline, CDR1 MDHEN and CDR2 SYDVKM. CDR3 DNA sequence: TGTGCCAGCAAGTCCGGGGGACAGATGAACACCGGGGAGCTGTTTTTT. Protein: CASKSGGQMNTGELFF.

The J gene is TRBJ1-3, the V gene TRBV5-4; TRBD1 aligns across 9 bases. Looked up from germline, CDR1 is SGHNT and CDR2 is YYREEE (reference sequence). V gave up 0 bases and J gave up 3 bases; unmatched junction bases: 4. This CDR3 region has 16 residues. CDR3 coding DNA: TGTGCCAGCAGCTTGGGAATGACAGGGGGTGGAAACACCATATATTTT. It is translated as CASSLGMTGGGNTIYF.

This clone is termed large. This chain uses TRBV2 with TRBJ2-2, with D tentatively TRBD1 (6 bases). The CDR3 covers 15 residues. V shed 4 bases and J shed 3 bases, with 12 bases lying between them. Per the germline V gene, CDR1 is SNHLY and CDR2 is FYNNEI. The DNA for the CDR3 is TGTGCCAGCAGTGTCGTCCCAGGGGACACCGGGGAGCTGTTTTTT. It encodes CASSVVPGDTGELFF.

The rearrangement links TRBV5-1 to TRBJ1-3; possibly TRBD1 for D (6 bases). This CDR3 is 15 amino acids long. Trimming took 4 bases from V and 0 from J, leaving 11 bases between them. CDR1 and CDR2 (germline): SGHRS, YFSETQ. CDR3 bases: TGCGCCAGCAGCACGCAGGGGATCTCTGGAAACACCATATATTTT. Residues: CASSTQGISGNTIYF. The entire variable domain, with the rest obtained from reference TRBV5-1 and TRBJ1-3, is as follows: KAGVTQTPRYLIKTRGQQVTLSCSPISGHRSVSWYQQTPGQGLQFLFEYFSETQRNKGNFPGRFSGRQFSNSRSEMNVSTLELGDSALYLCASSTQGISGNTIYFGEGSWLTVV.

The chain has TRBV11-2 and TRBJ1-1, with D possibly TRBD1 on 6 matching bases. V was clipped by 2 bases and J by 6 bases, with 13 bases between them. The CDR3 has 14 residues. CDR1 and CDR2 from the germline V gene are SGHAT and FQNNGV. CDR3 in amino acids: CASSLSGAVAEAFF. CDR3 sequence (DNA): TGTGCCAGCAGCTTATCAGGGGCGGTAGCTGAAGCTTTCTTT. Full variable domain (missing parts from reference TRBV11-2 and TRBJ1-1): EAGVAQSPRYKIIEKRQSVAFWCNPISGHATLYWYQQILGQGPKLLIQFQNNGVVDDSQLPKDRFSAERLKGVDSTLKIQPAKLEDSAVYLCASSLSGAVAEAFFGQGTRLTVV.

The chain couples TRBV6-4 to TRBJ2-1; 12 bases are a match to TRBD1. The CDR3 sequence is 16 residues long. Germline CDR1 and CDR2: MRHNA and SNTAGT. V trimming: 2 bases; J trimming: 7 bases; junction bases outside the gene matches: 6. The CDR3 bases are TGTGCCAGCAGTGACGGCCCGGGACAGGGGGCAAATGAGCAGTTCTTC. Encoded protein: CASSDGPGQGANEQFF.

The chain recombines TRBV4-1 with TRBJ2-2; D possibly corresponds to TRBD2 (5 bases). The V end was cut by 0 bases, the J end by 0 bases, with 8 bases between. The CDR3 contains 16 residues. Germline loops: CDR1 MGHRA, CDR2 YSYEKL. The CDR3 nucleotides are TGCGCCAGCAGCCAAGAAACAGCGGCGAACACCGGGGAGCTGTTTTTT. Its protein product is CASSQETAANTGELFF.

The V and J genes are TRBV10-3 and TRBJ1-2; 8 bases match TRBD1. Trimming took 7 bases from V and 9 from J; bases not matched to a gene: 7. The CDR3 length is 12 residues. CDR1 and CDR2 from the germline V gene are ENHRY and SYGVKD. CDR3 sequence: CAIMGQEVSYTF. CDR3 DNA: TGTGCCATCATGGGACAGGAGGTGAGCTACACCTTC.

V gene TRBV2 combines with J gene TRBJ1-2; D may be TRBD1 (6 bases). The CDR3 has 15 amino acids. CDR1 is SNHLY and CDR2 is FYNNEI in the germline V gene. The germline V and J ends were trimmed by 3 bases and 3 bases, with 14 bases remaining between them. CDR3 sequence (DNA): TGTGCCAGCAGTGAGGGGAGGGGGGCCTACTATGGCTACACCTTC. Protein sequence: CASSEGRGAYYGYTF.

The chain combines TRBV5-4 with TRBJ2-7, with D possibly being TRBD1 (5 bases). CDR1 and CDR2 (germline): SGHNT, YYREEE (reference sequence). V was clipped by 4 bases and J by 2 bases, with 10 bases between them. This CDR3 contains 13 residues. DNA for the CDR3: TGTGCCAGCAGCCTAAGACAGACCTACGAGCAGTACTTC. Its protein is CASSLRQTYEQYF. The variable domain in full, completed from reference TRBV5-4 and TRBJ2-7, reads ETGVTQSPTHLIKTRGQQVTLRCSSQSGHNTVSWYQQALGQGPQFIFQYYREEENGRGNFPPRFSGLQFPNYSSELNVNALELDDSALYLCASSLRQTYEQYFGPGTRLTVT.

The CDR3, as DNA: TGCGCCAGCAGCCTAAACAGGGGAACTAGCGGGATTCGGGGCAATGAGCAGTTCTTC. Residues: CASSLNRGTSGIRGNEQFF. The chain joins TRBV5-1 to TRBJ2-1, with 10 bases identical to TRBD2. V trimming: 4 bases; J trimming: 6 bases; junction bases outside the gene matches: 19. The CDR3 loop spans 19 amino acids. Germline values: CDR1 SGHRS, CDR2 YFSETQ.

The chain recombines TRBV6-5 with TRBJ2-7, with 12 bases fitting TRBD1. Germline CDR1 and CDR2: MNHEY and SVGAGI. The length of the CDR3 is 14 residues. V shed 6 bases and J 4 bases; nucleotides not matched to a gene: 4. As DNA, the CDR3 is TGTGCCAGCAGAGGGACAGGGGGCACTTACGAGCAGTACTTC. Translation: CASRGTGGTYEQYF.

The rearrangement links TRBV6-1 to TRBJ1-3, with TRBD1 as a possible D gene (6 bases). Germline V gives CDR1 MNHNS, CDR2 SASEGT. The CDR3 is made up of 18 amino acids. Trimming left V 4 bases short and J 3 bases short, with 22 bases between. CDR3 amino acids: CASSARRQGTTVGNTIYF. CDR3 bases: TGTGCCAGCAGTGCCAGAAGGCAGGGGACCACTGTTGGAAACACCATATATTTT.

This chain joins TRBV6-2 or TRBV6-3 and TRBJ1-4; D is undetermined. The CDR3 covers 14 residues. V lost 4 bases to trimming and J lost 7 bases, with 13 bases between them. From germline, CDR1 is MNHEY and CDR2 SVGEGT. This chain's CDR3 is CASSSRRVVEKLFF. As DNA, the CDR3 is TGTGCCAGCAGTTCGAGGAGGGTAGTTGAAAAACTGTTTTTT.

The chain has TRBV12-3 or TRBV12-4 and TRBJ2-3; D unresolved. This CDR3 is 13 amino acids long. V was cut by 3 bases and J by 0 bases, with 4 bases left in between. CDR3 protein: CASSFGSTDTQYF. The CDR3 nucleotides read TGTGCCAGCAGTTTCGGTAGCACAGATACGCAGTATTTT.